A selection of T cell receptor beta chains follows, all from one sample in a study of shared clonotypes between healthy human individuals. Only in-frame clones appear in the TCRdb table, and some are missing; sequencing was by immunoSEQ multiplex PCR. The table includes 1 million to 1.2 million clones, 70% to 80% detected once. Specimen: memory CD4+ T cells from PBMCs. The receptors shown here come from a man younger than 30 in good health. Some clones in this sample may be carry-over from other donors' samples. Each CDR3 is given with its conserved first and last residue. Each record gives: J gene, D gene, V gene, clone size, CDR3 protein, CDR3 DNA. D genes are given only for firm matches. A clone size is listed for some rows: how often the clone was seen (once, few, many), or a class if it is expanded.

TRBJ1-3	.	TRBV30	.	CAWSSVIGGLGGNTIYF	TGTGCCTGGAGTTCGGTTATTGGGGGCCTGGGAGGAAACACCATATATTTT
TRBJ1-5	.	TRBV27	.	CASSPPGPNQPQHF	TGTGCCAGCAGTCCGCCGGGACCCAATCAGCCCCAGCATTTT
TRBJ1-3	TRBD1	TRBV11-2	.	CASSEGAGTGYAIYF	TGTGCCAGCAGCGAGGGCGCCGGGACAGGGTACGCCATATATTTT
TRBJ1-2	.	TRBV27	.	CASSLQGDFPYGYTF	TGTGCCAGCAGTTTACAAGGCGACTTCCCCTATGGCTACACCTTC
TRBJ2-7	.	TRBV28	once	CASSLSRLESSYEQYF	TGTGCCAGCAGTTTGTCCAGACTGGAAAGCTCCTACGAGCAGTACTTC
TRBJ1-2	TRBD1	TRBV5-1	few	CASSGVTGTGYYGYTF	TGCGCCAGCAGTGGCGTCACCGGGACAGGCTATTATGGCTACACCTTC
TRBJ1-4	.	TRBV6-1	.	CASSEKMRVGDLLFF	TGTGCCAGCAGTGAAAAGATGAGGGTTGGGGATCTACTGTTTTTT
TRBJ2-1	.	TRBV7-3	.	CASSLGLGENEQFF	TGTGCCAGCAGCTTAGGTCTAGGAGAAAATGAGCAGTTCTTC
TRBJ1-1	TRBD1	TRBV6-5	.	CASRGQGEAFF	TGTGCCAGCAGAGGACAGGGTGAAGCTTTCTTT
TRBJ2-6	.	TRBV18	once	CASSPILVISGANVLTF	TGTGCCAGCTCACCAATCCTGGTCATCTCTGGGGCCAACGTCCTGACTTTC
TRBJ2-1	.	TRBV11-2	.	CASSPWWERENEQFF	TGTGCCAGCAGCCCCTGGTGGGAACGGGAAAATGAGCAGTTCTTC
TRBJ1-5	.	TRBV7-2	.	CASRLRECVVNQPQHF	TGTGCCAGCAGACTCAGGGAGTGCGTGGTCAATCAGCCCCAGCATTTT
TRBJ2-3	TRBD2	TRBV5-1	.	CASTSGRVKDTQYF	TGCGCCAGCACCAGCGGGAGAGTTAAAGATACGCAGTATTTT
TRBJ1-5	.	TRBV6-1	.	CASMDRDSNQPQHF	TGTGCCAGCATGGATAGGGATAGCAATCAGCCCCAGCATTTT
TRBJ1-2	.	TRBV18	.	CASSSLPSSNYGYTF	TGTGCCAGCTCATCCCTCCCCTCCAGTAACTATGGCTACACCTTC
TRBJ1-2	.	TRBV5-1	once	CASSLDWRAGANYGYTF	TGCGCCAGCAGCTTGGATTGGCGGGCGGGAGCTAACTATGGCTACACCTTC
TRBJ2-7	.	TRBV19	.	CASSIADLPTLEQYF	TGTGCCAGTAGTATTGCCGATCTGCCTACGTTGGAGCAGTACTTC
TRBJ2-5	TRBD2	TRBV2	once	CASIPPGGETQYF	TGTGCCAGCATCCCCCCGGGAGGGGAGACCCAGTACTTC
TRBJ2-1	TRBD2	TRBV4-1	.	CASSQPSGRSNEQFF	TGCGCCAGCAGCCAACCTAGCGGGAGAAGCAATGAGCAGTTCTTC
TRBJ2-3	TRBD2	TRBV6-1	few	CASSRLTSGTDTQYF	TGTGCCAGCAGTCGCCTGACTAGCGGTACAGATACGCAGTATTTT
TRBJ2-7	TRBD2	TRBV6-1	.	CASKREYEQYF	TGTGCCAGCAAGCGGGAGTACGAGCAGTACTTC
TRBJ1-1	.	TRBV2	.	CASTKGVDTEAFF	TGTGCCAGCACCAAAGGGGTGGACACTGAAGCTTTCTTT
TRBJ2-1	TRBD2	TRBV5-1	once	CASSAGLAGVYNEQFF	TGCGCCAGCAGCGCGGGACTAGCGGGGGTATACAATGAGCAGTTCTTC
TRBJ2-6	.	TRBV7-3	.	CASSLRREQTGANVLTF	TGTGCCAGCAGCTTAAGACGGGAGCAGACTGGGGCCAACGTCCTGACTTTC
TRBJ2-1	TRBD1	TRBV5-1	.	CASSPGQGGFTYNEQFF	TGCGCCAGCAGCCCAGGACAGGGCGGGTTTACCTACAATGAGCAGTTCTTC
TRBJ1-1	.	TRBV18	.	CASSPLAGAYTEAFF	TGTGCCAGCTCACCCCTAGCGGGCGCGTACACTGAAGCTTTCTTT
TRBJ2-1	TRBD2	TRBV29-1	.	CSFSTSGGSPEQFF	TGCAGCTTCTCAACTAGCGGGGGCTCACCTGAGCAGTTCTTC
TRBJ1-3	TRBD1	TRBV7-2	few	CASSLNRGGSGNTIYF	TGTGCCAGCAGCTTAAACAGGGGAGGGTCTGGAAACACCATATATTTT
TRBJ2-3	TRBD2	TRBV7-9	.	CASSLARESDTQYF	TGTGCCAGCAGCTTAGCGCGGGAGTCAGATACGCAGTATTTT
TRBJ2-3	TRBD2	TRBV30	.	CAWLKRLAGENTQYF	TGTGCCTGGCTAAAGCGGCTAGCGGGAGAGAATACGCAGTATTTT
TRBJ2-7	TRBD2	TRBV19	.	CASRGATSGHYEQYF	TGTGCCAGTAGAGGGGCGACTAGCGGGCACTACGAGCAGTACTTC
TRBJ2-7	.	TRBV7-9	.	CASSGSQSLSEQYF	TGTGCCAGCAGCGGCAGCCAATCCCTTTCTGAGCAGTACTTC
TRBJ2-7	.	TRBV10-3	.	CAISESYRVRFEQYF	TGTGCCATCAGTGAGTCCTACAGGGTTCGTTTCGAGCAGTACTTC
TRBJ1-1	.	TRBV6-1	.	CASSEQGLNTEAFF	TGTGCCAGCAGTGAACAGGGACTGAACACTGAAGCTTTCTTT
TRBJ1-5	.	TRBV6-1	.	CASSAAGSTSNQPQHF	TGTGCCAGCAGTGCCGCCGGGTCGACTAGCAATCAGCCCCAGCATTTT
TRBJ1-1	.	TRBV28	.	CASRLDGYTEAFF	TGTGCCAGCAGACTGGACGGGTACACTGAAGCTTTCTTT
TRBJ2-7	TRBD1	TRBV4-3	.	CASSQETGNLYEQYF	TGCGCCAGCAGCCAAGAGACAGGGAATCTATACGAGCAGTACTTC
TRBJ2-3	.	TRBV4-3	once	CASSQRTVGTDTQYF	TGCGCCAGCAGCCAGCGGACAGTGGGCACAGATACGCAGTATTTT
TRBJ1-5	.	TRBV30	many	CAWSVPGDQPQHF	TGTGCCTGGAGTGTACCGGGAGATCAGCCCCAGCATTTT
TRBJ1-2	TRBD1	TRBV28	few	CASSTPGQGQYGYTF	TGTGCCAGCTCAACACCGGGACAGGGACAATATGGCTACACCTTC
TRBJ2-5	.	TRBV20-1	.	CSAKGYETQYF	TGCAGTGCTAAAGGGTATGAGACCCAGTACTTC
TRBJ2-5	.	TRBV7-9	few	CASSYRGRNGAETQYF	TGTGCCAGCAGCTACCGAGGCCGGAATGGGGCGGAGACCCAGTACTTC
TRBJ2-7	.	TRBV27	.	CASSFPPFGEQYF	TGTGCCAGCAGTTTCCCGCCGTTCGGAGAGCAGTACTTC
TRBJ1-2	.	TRBV7-2	.	CASSRDVGDSGGVVSGYTF	TGTGCCAGCAGCCGGGACGTTGGGGACTCGGGAGGGGTAGTGTCCGGCTACACCTTC
TRBJ2-7	TRBD1	TRBV2	few	CASSDRDRQYF	TGTGCCAGCAGTGATAGGGACAGGCAGTACTTC